This is a list of T cell receptor beta chains from one sample in a study of control samples from healthy donors and cancer patients. Only in-frame clones appear in the TCRdb table, and some are missing; sequencing was by immunoSEQ multiplex PCR. The table shows 210,000 or so clones, with 91% occurring only once. Sequenced sample: blood. These receptors were obtained from a young man in good health. Each CDR3 is given with its conserved first and last residue. D genes are given only for firm matches. Size values are once, few and many counts, or a class for expanded clones, and some rows have none.

CDR3,DNA,J,length,size,V,D
CASSNQGLNLYGYTF,TGTGCCAGCAGCAACCAAGGACTGAACCTCTATGGCTACACCTTC,TRBJ1-2,15,few,TRBV13,NA
CASSLGLADTDTQYF,TGTGCCAGCAGCTTAGGGCTAGCGGACACAGATACGCAGTATTTT,TRBJ2-3,15,NA,TRBV13,TRBD2
CASSQPGGGTDTQYF,TGCGCCAGCAGCCAACCGGGGGGTGGCACAGATACGCAGTATTTT,TRBJ2-3,15,NA,TRBV4-1,TRBD2
CASSLGGQVYNEQFF,TGCGCCAGCAGCTTGGGAGGGCAGGTCTACAATGAGCAGTTCTTC,TRBJ2-1,15,NA,TRBV4-1,TRBD2
CASSPGQTYEQYF,TGTGCCAGCTCACCGGGACAGACCTACGAGCAGTACTTC,TRBJ2-7,13,NA,TRBV18,TRBD1
CAPPCGQYF,TGTGCCCCCCCTTGCGGGCAGTACTTC,TRBJ2-7,9,NA,TRBV21-1,NA
CATSAGGVSYTGELFF,TGTGCCACCAGTGCAGGCGGGGTCTCCTACACCGGGGAGCTGTTTTTT,TRBJ2-2,16,NA,TRBV24-1,NA
CASSEGGRGGISEQYF,TGTGCCAGCAGTGAGGGGGGTAGGGGAGGGATCAGCGAGCAGTACTTC,TRBJ2-7,16,NA,TRBV25-1,TRBD2
CASRSMGEKLFF,TGTGCCAGCAGGTCCATGGGTGAAAAACTGTTTTTT,TRBJ1-4,12,NA,TRBV12-3/TRBV12-4,NA
CASSPFDRNYEQYF,TGCGCCAGCAGCCCCTTTGACAGGAACTACGAGCAGTACTTC,TRBJ2-7,14,NA,TRBV5-1,NA
CASSSSGTFSTDTQYF,TGTGCCAGCAGTTCGTCAGGGACTTTTAGCACAGATACGCAGTATTTT,TRBJ2-3,16,NA,TRBV6-5,NA
CASSIGTDEAFF,TGCGCCAGCAGCATAGGGACAGACGAAGCTTTCTTT,TRBJ1-1,12,NA,TRBV5-1,TRBD1
CASSLEVNTGELFF,TGTGCCAGCAGCTTGGAAGTGAACACCGGGGAGCTGTTTTTT,TRBJ2-2,14,NA,TRBV7-3,NA
CATSSSRTSGISYNEQFF,TGTGCCACCAGCAGTTCCAGGACTAGCGGGATCTCCTACAATGAGCAGTTCTTC,TRBJ2-1,18,NA,TRBV15,TRBD2
CASSQFTGGPYNEQFF,TGTGCCAGCAGCCAGTTTACGGGGGGGCCGTACAATGAGCAGTTCTTC,TRBJ2-1,16,NA,TRBV3-1/TRBV3-2,TRBD2
CASNLGGRGQLEAFF,TGTGCCAGCAACCTAGGGGGCAGGGGGCAGCTTGAAGCTTTCTTT,TRBJ1-1,15,NA,TRBV6-5,TRBD1
CASSLRSTLVYNEQFF,TGTGCCAGCAGCTTACGTTCCACCTTAGTATACAATGAGCAGTTCTTC,TRBJ2-1,16,NA,TRBV11-2,NA
CAISEIQVGSYNEQFF,TGTGCCATCAGTGAAATACAGGTAGGCTCCTACAATGAGCAGTTCTTC,TRBJ2-1,16,NA,TRBV10-3,NA
CASSQDQRGEYSPLHF,TGTGCCAGCAGCCAAGATCAACGGGGGGAATATTCACCCCTCCACTTT,TRBJ1-6,16,NA,TRBV4-2,NA
CASTAVNSPLHF,TGCGCCAGCACGGCGGTTAATTCACCCCTCCACTTT,TRBJ1-6,12,NA,TRBV10-2,NA
CASNPGQVEWQPQHF,TGTGCCAGTAACCCCGGTCAGGTGGAATGGCAGCCCCAGCATTTT,TRBJ1-5,15,NA,TRBV19,NA
CASSRGGTYGYTF,TGTGCCAGCAGTCGGGGGGGAACCTATGGCTACACCTTC,TRBJ1-2,13,once,TRBV6-4,NA
CASSLLGSHEQYF,TGTGCCAGCAGCTTATTGGGTTCCCACGAGCAGTACTTC,TRBJ2-7,13,NA,TRBV11-3,NA
CASSSTSGGAYEQYF,TGCGCCAGCAGTTCGACTAGCGGGGGGGCCTACGAGCAGTACTTC,TRBJ2-7,15,NA,TRBV5-1,TRBD2
CASSPRQGSMNTEAFF,TGTGCCAGCAGCCCACGACAGGGGTCGATGAACACTGAAGCTTTCTTT,TRBJ1-1,16,NA,TRBV28,TRBD1
CASSRGRLGNSNQPQHF,TGTGCCAGTAGTCGAGGGAGACTAGGTAATAGCAATCAGCCCCAGCATTTT,TRBJ1-5,17,NA,TRBV19,NA
CASSIWEGNSPLHF,TGTGCCAGTAGTATTTGGGAGGGTAATTCACCCCTCCACTTT,TRBJ1-6,14,once,TRBV19,NA
CASSQRYQTSDYGYTF,TGCGCCAGCAGTCAGAGGTACCAGACTTCGGACTATGGCTACACCTTC,TRBJ1-2,16,NA,TRBV23-1,NA
CASSGAGTDSGNTIYF,TGCGCCAGCAGCGGCGCCGGGACAGACTCTGGAAACACCATATATTTT,TRBJ1-3,16,NA,TRBV5-1,TRBD1